This entry features one T cell receptor beta chain sequence. Only one count was recorded for this clone. The specificity of this receptor is unknown. No base-level quality is on record; no much larger clone is a single base apart. The sample originates from a study of cytomegalovirus exposure and HLA in healthy donors listed by TCRdb under 2017. Study-level background: According to an earlier analysis of around 600 of the donors, about 179 million T cells yielded roughly 100 million unique TCR beta sequences and about 300 Gb of sequence data. The study aimed to test whether cataloging public T cell receptors could reveal signatures of past pathogen exposure. Every discovery cohort repertoire had been produced on one sequencing platform. High-throughput TCR immunosequencing, statistical association of individual TCRs with disease status, and machine learning were combined to predict cytomegalovirus infection status. Across under 500 genotyped donors of the cohort, an average of about 240,000 unique TCR beta nucleotide sequences per donor were sequenced, and approximately 17% of those sequences were non-productive. A later genetic analysis used genome-wide SNP genotypes for about 65% of the roughly 670 donors, treating that subset as a discovery cohort. The genetic ancestry cluster associated with self-reported Caucasian donors included 81% of the roughly 390 genotyped donors. Donor age, sex, ethnicity and CMV serostatus were compiled alongside the repertoire data. A separate validation cohort of over a hundred different subjects was used in addition to the 666-subject first cohort. A handful of DR-DQ haplotypes were treated as single units for association and clustering because of strong linkage in the cohort. To decide whether each TCR beta V gene segment behaved as functional or pseudogenic, an earlier analysis of over 500 of the donors relied on high-throughput TCR beta sequencing. The number of typed donors differed by locus: about 629-630 for A, B, C, DRB1 and DQB1; roughly 510 for DQA1; some 590 for DPA1; and approximately 450 for DPB1. Class I and class II HLA loci were covered by the typing at four-digit resolution. To study patterns of TCR occurrence, a later analysis re-analyzed previously published TCR beta repertoires from around 700 donors and added high-resolution HLA genotyping. Using immunosequencing, the study profiled T cell repertoires from about 650 subjects and related those repertoires to cytomegalovirus serostatus. The later analysis used no new phenotypic data to find candidate immune exposures, relying instead on TCR beta sequences and their occurrence across donors. Approximately 310 gigabases of sequencing data and tens of millions of unique TCR sequences made up an early release that covered approximately 700 HLA-typed donors.

Broader findings and caveats from the paper: Three of the identified cytomegalovirus-associated TCR beta chains were confirmed in vitro to be specific for cytomegalovirus antigens. The only immune exposure information available for the cohort was CMV serostatus. According to a later analysis, most CMV-associated TCR beta chains appeared to be HLA-restricted, and the HLA associations seemed to be driven largely by CMV exposure. This cohort had only TCR beta chains sequenced, and the lack of alpha or paired-chain data limited which features could be detected. Roughly uniform sequencing depth across donors was assumed in presence/absence analyses, although this assumption may not hold. The study listed around 160 TCR beta chains as associated with cytomegalovirus. In a later analysis, around 17,000 TCR beta sequences were associated with specific HLA alleles at a false discovery rate of 0.05. A later genetic analysis reported fewer N-insertions in productive TCRs among donors in an Asian-associated ancestry cluster than the roughly 700-donor mean. A further reported finding was that TCR beta sequences accurately predicted the HLA-A and HLA-B alleles for most subjects in the first cohort. HLA typing was unavailable for some donors at each locus, so association tests used only the typed subset. According to a later analysis, parvovirus B19, influenza, CMV and Epstein-Barr virus appeared linked to several top co-occurrence clusters. The authors suggested that the approach could potentially be extended to other disease states and immunological phenotypes. The classifier was reported to diagnose cytomegalovirus status with high specificity and sensitivity in both the original cohort and the validation cohort. Correlated functional status among segregating V segments might be attributable to linkage disequilibrium, but an unknown experimental factor could not be ruled out. Because counts were too low, fewer than 20 rarely observed V segments, including chromosome 9 orphons, were excluded from the earlier analysis of under 650 of the donors. A group of highly shared sequence variants was considered likely to be a technical artifact of the sequencing pipeline. In a later analysis, the rate of TCR association differed among HLA loci, with DRB1 alleles having the most associated TCRs and HLA-C alleles having the fewest. An association between a missense DCLRE1C variant and V-gene and J-gene trimming of TCR beta chains was found in a later genetic analysis and replicated in an independent cohort. Because the 87-base-pair reads could not distinguish some IMGT-functional V segments, including TRBV6-2 and TRBV6-3, those segments were excluded. Compared with equally common non-associated chains, HLA-associated TCR beta chains in a later analysis were more clonally expanded and had lower generation probabilities. In an earlier analysis of approximately 590 of the donors, most TCR beta V segments were observed in productive rearrangements about 90% or about 30% of the time, broadly matching IMGT annotations. Most TCR sequences were seen in very few donors, while some public TCRs were found in many individuals. When HLA alleles, especially DR and DQ, strongly co-occurred, attributing TCR associations to individual alleles was difficult.

The method was the immunoSEQ multiplex PCR assay. For the multiplex PCR, a mixture combining 60 forward primers for TCR Vbeta segments and 13 reverse primers for TCR Jbeta segments was used. A multiplex PCR assay on genomic DNA amplified the CDR3 region of rearranged TCR beta genes. Amplified TCR beta libraries were sequenced as 87-base-pair reads on the Illumina HiSeq System. In the authors' own workflow: In a later analysis, some 80 million unique TCR beta chains were counted across the 690 or so repertoires, and roughly 10 million of these chains were shared by at least two donors. Raw reads were error-corrected and collapsed into unique sequences by a nearest-neighbor algorithm in which closely related sequences were merged to remove PCR and sequencing errors. V, D and J gene segments were assigned by aligning CDR3 sequences to IMGT reference sequences. Each retained sequence needed at least a six-nucleotide match to both a V gene segment and a J gene segment. A rearrangement counted as productive if the CDR3 had no stop codons and remained in frame with V and J, and every other rearrangement counted as non-productive. CDR3 was defined by IMGT convention, running from the second conserved V-encoded cysteine to the conserved J-encoded phenylalanine. In an earlier analysis of just under 600 of the donors, sequences lacking an unambiguous match to a single V gene segment were excluded. In an earlier analysis of approximately 550 of the donors, V segments were called functional above 56.7% productive rearrangements and were called segregating when the between-donor standard deviation exceeded 5%. A statistical classification framework was developed to diagnose cytomegalovirus status using the catalog of TCR beta chain sequences. V and J gene assignment, in a later analysis, came from comparing TCR nucleotide sequences with IMGT/GENE-DB human TR gene sequences. In a later analysis, CDR3 sequences and most-parsimonious VDJ recombination scenarios were assigned using the TCRdist pipeline. A later analysis defined each TCR beta chain by its CDR3 amino acid sequence plus V-gene family, and excluded reads lacking a unique V-gene family. A later analysis removed 550 to 700 highly shared, low-generation-probability nucleotide sequences to deal with suspected cross-contamination and a sequencing artifact. In a later analysis, a clonal expansion index was calculated for each public chain from normalized within-repertoire ranks of inferred template counts. Generation probabilities in a later analysis came from a VDJ recombination model fitted to out-of-frame rearrangements, and those results were checked against IGoR. A later analysis scored TCR-TCR, TCR-HLA and TCR-CMV co-occurrence with hypergeometric tests, applying a repertoire-size bias correction to TCR pairs. In a later analysis, false discovery rates were estimated by permuting HLA or CMV assignments 20 times. A later analysis grouped co-occurring TCRs with DBSCAN, adding TCRdist sequence similarity when clustering within HLA-allele-positive subsets. Co-occurrence clustering excluded repertoires with fewer than 30,000 or more than 120,000 public chains, plus five with anomalous nucleotide sharing. As stored in TCRdb, this immuneACCESS dataset retains in-frame rearrangements with V and J assigned. A fraction of the clones does not appear; measured against another copy, unresolved V genes explain less than half of the discrepancy, and the remainder lacks a known reason. For V, J and clone size, that table is used; D and trimming come from the DNA. The sample data list roughly 150,000 clones, and roughly 82% of these were observed just once. The ten largest clones add up to about 1.4% of the sample.

In total, over 600 healthy bone marrow donors made up the cohort. Cohort members were all nominally healthy when sampled, although unrecorded immune exposures were likely present. The donor was CMV seropositive and was included in the group of 250 to 300 seropositive cohort members. Each donor provided a peripheral blood sample, and peripheral blood mononuclear cells were used for TCR beta sequencing. Genomic DNA was extracted from the blood cell samples with the Qiagen DNeasy Blood Extraction Kit. Between the V and J ends, shortened by 2 bases and 0 bases respectively, the junction contains 11 bases. CDR1 is given as MDHEN and CDR2 as SYDVKM, both from the germline V gene. Counted from cysteine to phenylalanine, this CDR3 has 16 amino acids. Solely the CDR3 DNA is kept, with 48 bases framed from the first base.

The TCR originated in a girl aged 10-17 years in good health and CMV-seropositive. Sequencing input: PBMCs. The chain couples TRBV28 to TRBJ1-5, with an unclear D gene assignment. The CDR3 loop reads CASSLRTAVSNQPQHF. In nucleotide form, the sequence is TGTGCCAGCAGTTTAAGGACTGCCGTTAGCAATCAGCCCCAGCATTTT. Here the CDR3 is joined to the reference TRBV28 and TRBJ1-5 genes, and the full variable domain is: DVKVTQSSRYLVKRTGEKVFLECVQDMDHENMFWYRQDPGLGLRLIYFSYDVKMKEKGDIPEGYSVSREKKERFSLILESASTNQTSMYLCASSLRTAVSNQPQHFGDGTRLSIL.